The 8 T cell receptor beta chains presented below share a single source sample, sequenced in a study of blood T cell repertoires in COVID-19. Sequencing used immunoSEQ multiplex PCR; TCRdb keeps in-frame clones, though not all of them. The sample consists of under 300,000 clones, about 90% of them appearing once. Input material: peripheral blood. The receptors were gathered from a man aged 60-69 years who had recovered from COVID-19.

A single count supports this clone. This chain connects TRBV19 to TRBJ2-6; 9 bases fit TRBD2. Trimming took 7 bases from V and 3 from J; bases not matched to a gene: 7. CDR3 length equals 16 residues. Germline CDR1 and CDR2: LNHDA and SQIVND (reference sequence). CDR3 region: CASTGGGVIGANVLTF. The DNA of the CDR3 is TGTGCCAGTACTGGCGGGGGGGTTATTGGGGCCAACGTCCTGACTTTC.

As to this clone: Other nucleotide sequences from this sample produce the same CDR3. The chain carries TRBV2 and TRBJ1-1; D is unclear. Germline values: CDR1 SNHLY, CDR2 FYNNEI. The CDR3 is 11 amino acids. Trimming took off 5 bases at V and 4 bases at J, with 5 bases between the two ends. The CDR3 DNA reads as TGTGCCAGCAGTCTCTTCACTGAAGCTTTCTTT. Translated: CASSLFTEAFF.

The chain couples TRBV7-6 to TRBJ2-3; the match to TRBD2 covers 9 bases. This CDR3 is built from 15 residues. Trimming at V came to 5 bases and at J to 2 bases, leaving 5 bases not matched to a gene. Germline values: CDR1 SGHVS, CDR2 FNYEAQ. For the CDR3, the DNA is TGTGCCAGCAGCATTCTAGCGGGGCACACAGATACGCAGTATTTT. This translates into CASSILAGHTDTQYF.

This chain links TRBV6-5 with TRBJ2-3; 10 bases line up with TRBD1. J lost 4 bases, V lost 3 bases, and 4 bases had no gene match. This CDR3 has 15 amino acids. Germline assignment: CDR1 MNHEY and CDR2 SVGAGI. Here the CDR3 DNA reads TGTGCCAGCAGTTATGGGACAGGGGAGGCAGATACGCAGTATTTT. Protein: CASSYGTGEADTQYF.

This chain links TRBV6-5 with TRBJ1-2; a weak D match, TRBD1 (5 bases). This CDR3 is 15 amino acids long. Germline assignment: CDR1 MNHEY and CDR2 SVGAGI. V gave up 5 bases and J gave up 7 bases, with 20 bases separating them. The CDR3 region has the DNA TGTGCCAGCAGTCCACTACCAGGGCTGTTTTCTGGCTACACCTTC. Residues: CASSPLPGLFSGYTF.

The table lists this clone with a few counts. This chain uses TRBV6-5 with TRBJ2-2; D perhaps matches TRBD1 (6 bases). The V gene's germline CDR1 is MNHEY and CDR2 SVGAGI. The CDR3 is 14 residues long. V was clipped by 6 bases and J by 3 bases, with 11 bases between them. The CDR3 DNA follows: TGTGCCAGCAGCCGGGACACCTACACCGGGGAGCTGTTTTTT. Translated, it gives CASSRDTYTGELFF.

V and J are TRBV12-5 and TRBJ2-5, with 8 bases that match TRBD1. V lost 2 bases to trimming and J lost 4 bases; unmatched junction nucleotides: 9. Germline loops: CDR1 LGHNT, CDR2 FRNRAP. The CDR3 is 16 residues long. CDR3 in amino acids: CASGLPSTGDVETQYF. CDR3 nucleotides: TGTGCTAGTGGTTTGCCATCGACAGGGGATGTAGAGACCCAGTACTTC.

This clone occurred once. The chain has TRBV5-1 and TRBJ2-1; TRBD1 matches at 10 bases. After removal of 6 bases from V and 16 bases from J, the junction contained 10 bases not matched to a gene. The germline V gene has CDR1 SGHRS and CDR2 YFSETQ. The CDR3 has 12 amino acids. The CDR3 is CASKEPGTGDFF. In DNA form, the CDR3 reads TGCGCCAGCAAAGAACCGGGGACAGGGGATTTCTTC.